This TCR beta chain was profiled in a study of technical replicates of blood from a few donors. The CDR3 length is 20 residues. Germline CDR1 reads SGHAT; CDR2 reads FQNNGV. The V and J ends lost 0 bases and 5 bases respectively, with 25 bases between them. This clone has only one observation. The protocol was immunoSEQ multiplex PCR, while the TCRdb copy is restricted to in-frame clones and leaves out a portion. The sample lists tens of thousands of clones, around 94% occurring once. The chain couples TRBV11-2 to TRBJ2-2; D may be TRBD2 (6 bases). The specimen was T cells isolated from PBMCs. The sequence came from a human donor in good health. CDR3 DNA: TGTGCCAGCAGCTTAGATCTGACCACCTCTGGCGGTGGGGGGACCGGGGAGCTGTTTTTT. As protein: CASSLDLTTSGGGGTGELFF.